These T cell receptor beta chains were read from a single sample in a study of blood T cell repertoires in COVID-19. TCRdb keeps only in-frame clones here, not all; method: immunoSEQ multiplex PCR. The repertoire consists of 100,000 to 120,000 clones, with approximately 81% occurring once and the leading ten covering around two fifths. Sequencing was carried out using peripheral blood. The receptor source for this set is a man older than 75 with acute or convalescent COVID-19. Each CDR3 is given with its conserved first and last residue. Each record gives: clone size, D gene, V gene, J gene, CDR3 protein, CDR3 DNA. D genes are given only for firm matches. Clone size appears in some rows only: once, few, many, or a class for an expanded clone.

-	-	TRBV5-6	TRBJ1-1	CASSPGPSNTEAFF	TGTGCCAGCAGCCCGGGTCCTTCGAACACTGAAGCTTTCTTT
-	-	TRBV15	TRBJ1-3	CATSRDQGRTGNTIYF	TGTGCCACCAGCAGAGATCAGGGGAGAACTGGAAACACCATATATTTT
-	-	TRBV5-1	TRBJ2-1	CASSLAQSSGDYRNEQFF	TGCGCCAGCAGCTTGGCCCAAAGTTCAGGAGATTACAGGAATGAGCAGTTCTTC
-	-	TRBV9	TRBJ1-2	CASSAQDLTYGYTF	TGTGCCAGCAGTGCACAGGACCTAACCTATGGCTACACCTTC
-	-	TRBV28	TRBJ1-4	CASTTTNEKLFF	TGTGCCAGCACCACAACTAATGAAAAACTGTTTTTT
-	-	TRBV24-1	TRBJ2-2	CATGNRNTGELFF	TGTGCCACCGGCAACAGGAACACCGGGGAGCTGTTTTTT
-	TRBD1	TRBV6-5	TRBJ1-4	CASSYVDRVGEKLFF	TGTGCCAGCAGTTACGTAGACAGGGTTGGGGAAAAACTGTTTTTT
once	-	TRBV7-6	TRBJ2-5	CASSLDPGGETQYF	TGTGCCAGCAGCTTAGATCCGGGTGGGGAGACCCAGTACTTC
-	TRBD1	TRBV2	TRBJ2-2	CASKRQGAGTGELFF	TGTGCCAGTAAACGACAGGGGGCAGGCACCGGGGAGCTGTTTTTT
once	TRBD1	TRBV19	TRBJ1-2	CASKGTARTNYGYTF	TGTGCCAGTAAGGGGACAGCGCGCACTAACTATGGCTACACCTTC
-	-	TRBV7-2	TRBJ1-1	CASSLLGHQSEAFF	TGTGCCAGCAGCTTATTGGGCCACCAGAGTGAAGCTTTCTTT
-	-	TRBV3-1/TRBV3-2	TRBJ2-3	CASSQDRGSTDTQYF	TGTGCCAGCAGCCAAGATCGAGGGTCCACAGATACGCAGTATTTT
once	TRBD1	TRBV12-3/TRBV12-4	TRBJ1-2	CASSPDRVLGYTF	TGTGCCAGCAGTCCCGACAGGGTGTTAGGCTACACCTTC
-	-	TRBV11-2	TRBJ2-7	CASSLTHEQYF	TGTGCCAGCAGCCTTACACACGAGCAGTACTTC
-	-	TRBV10-2	TRBJ2-7	CASMRTRTEQYF	TGCGCCAGCATGCGGACTCGTACCGAGCAGTACTTC
-	TRBD1	TRBV6-5	TRBJ2-3	CASRRDRASTDTQYF	TGTGCCAGCAGGAGGGACAGGGCGAGCACAGATACGCAGTATTTT
-	TRBD1	TRBV4-3	TRBJ1-5	CASSQEGQGDQPQHF	TGCGCCAGCAGCCAAGAAGGTCAGGGGGACCAGCCCCAGCATTTT
-	-	TRBV19	TRBJ2-1	CASSRDRASYNEQFF	TGTGCCAGTAGTCGTGACAGAGCCTCCTACAATGAGCAGTTCTTC
-	-	TRBV27	TRBJ2-3	CASSLDQGPQYF	TGTGCCAGCAGTTTGGATCAGGGTCCGCAGTATTTT
once	-	TRBV10-3	TRBJ2-2	CAISELTGFTGELFF	TGTGCCATCAGTGAGCTAACAGGGTTCACCGGGGAGCTGTTTTTT
-	-	TRBV18	TRBJ1-1	CASSPLNSNTEAFF	TGTGCCAGCTCACCACTGAACAGCAACACTGAAGCTTTCTTT
-	TRBD1	TRBV28	TRBJ1-5	CASSIYRTGNQPQHF	TGTGCCAGCAGCATTTACCGGACAGGGAACCAGCCCCAGCATTTT
once	-	TRBV4-1	TRBJ2-7	CASSQIFGEQYF	TGCGCCAGCAGCCAAATTTTCGGCGAGCAGTACTTC
-	-	TRBV6-6	TRBJ2-5	CASSYLTVQETQYF	TGTGCCAGCAGTTACTTGACAGTACAAGAGACCCAGTACTTC
few	TRBD1	TRBV28	TRBJ2-7	CASSLTGEGYEQYF	TGTGCCAGCAGTTTGACAGGGGAAGGCTACGAGCAGTACTTC
-	-	TRBV7-9	TRBJ2-1	CASSLTVNREQFF	TGTGCCAGCAGCTTAACGGTAAATCGTGAGCAGTTCTTC
-	-	TRBV29-1	TRBJ1-2	CSVEDGRGAYGYTF	TGCAGCGTTGAAGATGGTCGGGGAGCCTATGGCTACACCTTC
-	TRBD1	TRBV6-5	TRBJ1-3	CASSYRQGAGGNTIYF	TGTGCCAGCAGTTACCGGCAGGGGGCAGGAGGAAACACCATATATTTT
-	TRBD1	TRBV29-1	TRBJ2-7	CSVEPGQGGSREQYF	TGCAGCGTGGAACCTGGACAGGGTGGATCGAGGGAGCAGTACTTC
-	-	TRBV3-1/TRBV3-2	TRBJ2-1	CASSQRTARPLNEQFF	TGTGCCAGCAGCCAGCGAACGGCTAGGCCCCTCAATGAGCAGTTCTTC
once	-	TRBV18	TRBJ1-1	CASSARSTEAFF	TGTGCCAGCTCAGCACGGAGCACTGAAGCTTTCTTT
-	-	TRBV18	TRBJ2-5	CASSPTKIQETQYF	TGTGCCAGCTCACCGACAAAAATCCAAGAGACCCAGTACTTC
-	-	TRBV28	TRBJ2-1	CASSPKRQAGYNEQFF	TGTGCCAGCAGTCCTAAAAGACAGGCCGGATACAATGAGCAGTTCTTC
-	TRBD1	TRBV10-3	TRBJ1-1	CAIKGQLNTEAFF	TGTGCCATCAAGGGACAGTTGAACACTGAAGCTTTCTTT
-	-	TRBV2	TRBJ1-5	CASSGRGLEPQHF	TGTGCCAGCAGTGGACGGGGTCTGGAGCCCCAGCATTTT
-	TRBD1	TRBV18	TRBJ1-6	CASSTQTGENSPLHF	TGTGCCAGCTCTACCCAGACAGGGGAAAATTCACCCCTCCACTTT
-	TRBD1	TRBV7-3	TRBJ2-7	CASSFGQGGVHEQYF	TGTGCCAGCAGCTTTGGACAGGGTGGGGTCCACGAGCAGTACTTC
-	-	TRBV28	TRBJ2-1	CASRRPESRNEQFF	TGTGCCAGCCGCAGGCCCGAGAGCCGCAATGAGCAGTTCTTC
-	-	TRBV6-5	TRBJ1-2	CASYSHSQGGYTF	TGTGCCAGTTATTCACATTCACAGGGTGGCTACACCTTC
few	TRBD2	TRBV28	TRBJ2-1	CASSPSTSVSYNEQFF	TGTGCCAGCAGTCCCTCAACTAGCGTCTCCTACAATGAGCAGTTCTTC
-	-	TRBV9	TRBJ2-1	CASSVGGGPSYNEQFF	TGTGCCAGCAGCGTAGGGGGCGGCCCCTCCTACAATGAGCAGTTCTTC
-	TRBD2	TRBV19	TRBJ2-1	CASSPLAVSYNEQFF	TGTGCCAGTAGTCCCCTAGCGGTTTCCTACAATGAGCAGTTCTTC
-	-	TRBV19	TRBJ1-1	CASSISRVRTEAFF	TGTGCCAGTAGTATCTCCAGGGTAAGGACTGAAGCTTTCTTT
-	-	TRBV7-2	TRBJ2-4	CASSLASYQNIQYF	TGTGCCAGCAGCTTAGCGAGCTACCAAAACATTCAGTACTTC
-	-	TRBV28	TRBJ1-5	CASSLFQGQPQHF	TGTGCCAGCAGTTTATTCCAGGGCCAGCCCCAGCATTTT
-	TRBD2	TRBV6-1	TRBJ2-1	CASSEASGLAGRDEQFF	TGTGCCAGCAGTGAAGCGTCGGGACTAGCGGGGCGGGATGAGCAGTTCTTC
-	TRBD1	TRBV18	TRBJ1-1	CASLYRGVNTEAFF	TGTGCCAGTTTGTACAGGGGGGTGAACACTGAAGCTTTCTTT
-	-	TRBV14	TRBJ2-1	CASSLQALNNEQFF	TGTGCCAGCAGCCTTCAAGCACTTAATAATGAGCAGTTCTTC
-	TRBD2	TRBV18	TRBJ2-5	CASSPASGRKETQYF	TGTGCCAGCTCACCTGCTAGCGGGAGGAAAGAGACCCAGTACTTC
few	-	TRBV28	TRBJ1-1	CASSTKWGLGAEAFF	TGTGCCAGCAGCACCAAGTGGGGCCTTGGGGCTGAAGCTTTCTTT
few	TRBD1	TRBV5-1	TRBJ1-2	CASSRQGDGYTF	TGCGCCAGCAGCAGACAGGGGGACGGCTACACCTTC
-	-	TRBV4-1	TRBJ1-6	CASSLRTPFDSPLHF	TGCGCCAGCAGCTTACGGACACCCTTCGATTCACCCCTCCACTTT
once	TRBD1	TRBV19	TRBJ1-1	CASWGTGTGTPEAFF	TGTGCCAGTTGGGGAACCGGGACAGGGACACCTGAAGCTTTCTTT
-	-	TRBV11-2	TRBJ2-1	CASSGRGNEQFF	TGTGCCAGCAGCGGACGGGGGAATGAGCAGTTCTTC
-	-	TRBV6-5	TRBJ1-2	CASNNRGYGYTF	TGTGCCAGCAACAACCGGGGCTATGGCTACACCTTC
-	TRBD2	TRBV29-1	TRBJ2-1	CSGGLAGSSYNEQFF	TGCAGCGGTGGACTAGCGGGAAGCTCCTACAATGAGCAGTTCTTC
-	-	TRBV9	TRBJ1-6	CASSSGQLSVSPLHF	TGTGCCAGCAGCTCTGGACAGTTGTCTGTTTCACCCCTCCACTTT
-	-	TRBV2	TRBJ2-2	CASSGGTRNTGELFF	TGTGCCAGCAGTGGAGGAACCCGGAACACCGGGGAGCTGTTTTTT
once	TRBD1	TRBV5-1	TRBJ1-1	CASSTQGVDTEAFF	TGCGCCAGCAGCACACAGGGGGTCGACACTGAAGCTTTCTTT
few	TRBD1	TRBV6-5	TRBJ1-2	CASRTGNYGYTF	TGTGCCAGCAGGACAGGGAACTATGGCTACACCTTC